A single sample is the source of the 2 T cell receptor beta chains below, sequenced in a study of cytotoxic CD8 clonotypes in ibrutinib-treated CLL. TCRdb's copy holds only in-frame clones and misses some; the assay was immunoSEQ multiplex PCR. The data show around 91,000 clones, with roughly 84% seen just once and under 7% held by the top ten. The source material was PBMCs, sampled before ibrutinib treatment. The origin of the receptors is a human donor with chronic lymphocytic leukemia.

The V and J genes are TRBV19 and TRBJ1-5, with 11 bases that match TRBD1. In germline, CDR1 is LNHDA, CDR2 SQIVND (reference sequence). The CDR3 totals 18 residues. Germline trimming cut 6 bases from V and 2 bases from J; bases unmatched to any gene: 12. The CDR3 DNA is TGTGCCAGTAGAACACTGGGACAGGGGGTTTTGGGCAATCAGCCCCAGCATTTT. Translating gives CASRTLGQGVLGNQPQHF.

The chain combines TRBV25-1 with TRBJ1-1, with D uncertain. CDR1 and CDR2 from the germline V gene are MGHDK and SYGVNS. V shed 5 bases and J shed 0 bases, with 7 bases lying between them. The CDR3 has 13 residues. DNA for the CDR3: TGTGCCAGCAGTACTCCAGTGAACACTGAAGCTTTCTTT. Its protein is CASSTPVNTEAFF.